Each of the 6 T cell receptor beta chains below was sequenced from the same sample in a study of beta chain features in type 1 diabetes. The study reverse transcribed the entire isolated RNA, so it sequenced expressed TCRB transcripts. Profiled with immunoSEQ multiplex PCR; TCRdb holds only in-frame clones, not every one. The sample carries under 450,000 clones, 14% recorded once. The sequenced sample consisted of naive CD4+ T cells from blood. These receptors originate from a man aged 25-45 years in good health.

This chain links TRBV4-3 with TRBJ1-5; D might be TRBD1 (5 bases). CDR1 LGHNA and CDR2 YSLEER come from the germline V gene. Trimming removed 1 base at V and 4 bases at J, with 14 bases between. The CDR3 contains 16 residues. Here the CDR3 DNA reads TGCGCCAGCAGCCAAGGTACCGGGGGAATTAATCAGCCCCAGCATTTT. Translation: CASSQGTGGINQPQHF.

This chain joins TRBV6-5 and TRBJ2-4; D is perhaps TRBD1 (6 bases). V was cut by 6 bases and J by 12 bases, with 18 bases left in between. This CDR3 region has 13 residues. Germline values: CDR1 MNHEY, CDR2 SVGAGI. Here the CDR3 reads CASSQNRVGNQYF. CDR3 nucleotides: TGTGCCAGCAGCCAGAACAGGGTTGGGAATCAGTACTTC.

This clone was detected a few times. V and J are TRBV14 and TRBJ1-1; D unresolved. Trimming shortened V by 0 bases and J by 0 bases, and 8 bases separated the two germline ends. Germline values: CDR1 SGHDN, CDR2 FVKESK. The CDR3 is 15 amino acids. The CDR3 DNA is TGTGCCAGCAGCCAAGATGGGGTTGTGAACACTGAAGCTTTCTTT. Translating it yields CASSQDGVVNTEAFF.

This sequence joins TRBV6-5 and TRBJ2-3; the match to TRBD2 covers 10 bases. The CDR3 length is 14 residues. The trim removed 5 bases at V and 3 bases at J, leaving 2 bases unmatched. The germline gives CDR1 MNHEY, CDR2 SVGAGI. The CDR3 is CASSLAGATDTQYF. The CDR3 DNA reads TGTGCCAGCAGTCTAGCGGGGGCTACAGATACGCAGTATTTT.

This clone has a handful of counts. The J gene is TRBJ2-7, the V gene TRBV29-1; 8 nucleotides line up with TRBD2. CDR1 is SQVTM and CDR2 is ANQGSEA in the germline V gene. With 6 bases clipped from V and 5 bases from J, the junction kept 9 bases outside the gene matches. There are 13 residues in the CDR3. In nucleotides, the CDR3 is TGCAGCGTGGCCGGGACTAGTAGTCACGAGCAGTACTTC. Translating it yields CSVAGTSSHEQYF.

This clone has just a few counts. The J gene is TRBJ2-3, the V gene TRBV7-9; 7 nucleotides line up with TRBD2. V lost 1 base to trimming and J lost 0 bases; unmatched junction nucleotides: 4. In germline, CDR1 is SEHNR, CDR2 FQNEAQ (reference sequence). The CDR3 is 16 residues long. Here the CDR3 DNA reads TGTGCCAGCAGCTTAGAGGCGGGGGTGAGCACAGATACGCAGTATTTT. This gives the protein CASSLEAGVSTDTQYF.